Listed below are T cell receptor beta chains from one sample, sequenced in a study of shared clonotypes between healthy human individuals. The data were produced by immunoSEQ multiplex PCR, yet TCRdb's version contains in-frame clones alone and is incomplete. The table includes some 690,000 clones, roughly 87% detected once. What was sequenced was memory CD8+ T cells from PBMCs. The receptors shown here come from a man in his late teens or twenties in good health. Some clones in this sample may be carry-over from other donors' samples. Each CDR3 is given without its conserved first and last residue. The order of the fields is V gene, J gene, CDR3 protein.

v_call: TRBV19; j_call: TRBJ1-1; cdr3_aa: ASTQGGDYAEAF
v_call: TRBV4-3; j_call: TRBJ2-1; cdr3_aa: ASSRLTGTVRGNEQF
v_call: TRBV11-2; j_call: TRBJ2-1; cdr3_aa: ASSLERPAIDEQF
v_call: TRBV11-2; j_call: TRBJ2-6; cdr3_aa: ASSLGGLGANVLT
v_call: TRBV6-1; j_call: TRBJ2-7; cdr3_aa: ASTWTAPYEQY
v_call: TRBV7-9; j_call: TRBJ1-5; cdr3_aa: ASSHTGGMGSSQPQH
v_call: TRBV7-9; j_call: TRBJ2-5; cdr3_aa: ASSSGTGGYQETQY
v_call: TRBV15; j_call: TRBJ1-1; cdr3_aa: ATSRGGVGNTEAF
v_call: TRBV5-1; j_call: TRBJ2-7; cdr3_aa: ASSPDPVASEQY
v_call: TRBV19; j_call: TRBJ2-1; cdr3_aa: ASSIGPANEQF
v_call: TRBV7-8; j_call: TRBJ2-7; cdr3_aa: ASSQEGARGNEQY
v_call: TRBV7-2; j_call: TRBJ2-5; cdr3_aa: ASSRGLRETQY
v_call: TRBV27; j_call: TRBJ2-7; cdr3_aa: ASSFRTGFYEQY
v_call: TRBV5-1; j_call: TRBJ2-7; cdr3_aa: ASSLRVSYEQY
v_call: TRBV6-4; j_call: TRBJ2-2; cdr3_aa: ASSKGGTGELF
v_call: TRBV4-1; j_call: TRBJ2-1; cdr3_aa: ASSQDSALYNEQF
v_call: TRBV19; j_call: TRBJ2-5; cdr3_aa: ASSTRQATQETQY
v_call: TRBV5-1; j_call: TRBJ1-1; cdr3_aa: ASSLAQGYTEAF
v_call: TRBV7-6; j_call: TRBJ1-5; cdr3_aa: ASSPGGGGGNQPQH
v_call: TRBV6-4; j_call: TRBJ2-2; cdr3_aa: ASSETGIGELF
v_call: TRBV2; j_call: TRBJ2-3; cdr3_aa: ASSDRGDLTDTQY
v_call: TRBV9; j_call: TRBJ1-4; cdr3_aa: ASSAGDRDYEKLF
v_call: TRBV28; j_call: TRBJ2-5; cdr3_aa: ASSLRTGWEETQY
v_call: TRBV19; j_call: TRBJ1-2; cdr3_aa: ASTPSLGNAMGYT
v_call: TRBV27; j_call: TRBJ1-1; cdr3_aa: ASSQGPTEAF
v_call: TRBV5-1; j_call: TRBJ2-1; cdr3_aa: ASSSTPANEQF
v_call: TRBV18; j_call: TRBJ1-4; cdr3_aa: ASSQTRHIATNEKLF
v_call: TRBV28; j_call: TRBJ2-4; cdr3_aa: ASSAGSAKNIQY
v_call: TRBV27; j_call: TRBJ2-7; cdr3_aa: ASSSWTSGSYEQY
v_call: TRBV7-2; j_call: TRBJ2-7; cdr3_aa: ASSSSGRALYEQY
v_call: TRBV28; j_call: TRBJ2-1; cdr3_aa: ASSLVLAGGTTLGDEQF
v_call: TRBV4-1; j_call: TRBJ2-3; cdr3_aa: ASSQGSELLTDTQY
v_call: TRBV4-1; j_call: TRBJ2-7; cdr3_aa: ASTWARGGASEQY
v_call: TRBV9; j_call: TRBJ2-7; cdr3_aa: ASSVDAGLATYEQY
v_call: TRBV27; j_call: TRBJ2-6; cdr3_aa: ASSLGQLAPSGANVLT
v_call: TRBV7-9; j_call: TRBJ2-2; cdr3_aa: ASSWGENTGELF
v_call: TRBV11-2; j_call: TRBJ2-7; cdr3_aa: ASSPRGVPSGSSYEQY
v_call: TRBV2; j_call: TRBJ2-7; cdr3_aa: ASSDPTARGRTITYEQY
v_call: TRBV5-1; j_call: TRBJ2-2; cdr3_aa: ASSLLAGGELF
v_call: TRBV19; j_call: TRBJ1-2; cdr3_aa: ASSWGANYGYT
v_call: TRBV27; j_call: TRBJ2-7; cdr3_aa: ASSGYGDRGSEQY
v_call: TRBV7-9; j_call: TRBJ1-4; cdr3_aa: ASSLVLGGFEKLF
v_call: TRBV11-2; j_call: TRBJ2-7; cdr3_aa: ASSPRTSGRRGEQY
v_call: TRBV9; j_call: TRBJ2-5; cdr3_aa: ASSVSGSQETQY
v_call: TRBV5-6; j_call: TRBJ2-1; cdr3_aa: ASIIEFFYNEQF
v_call: TRBV7-9; j_call: TRBJ2-2; cdr3_aa: ASSLVGTTNTGELF
v_call: TRBV20-1; j_call: TRBJ1-2; cdr3_aa: SALGQYGYT
v_call: TRBV11-2; j_call: TRBJ2-7; cdr3_aa: ASSPFQGPYEQY
v_call: TRBV5-1; j_call: TRBJ2-1; cdr3_aa: ASSLANRGETNEQF
v_call: TRBV9; j_call: TRBJ2-7; cdr3_aa: ASSVDELAGDEQY
v_call: TRBV28; j_call: TRBJ2-5; cdr3_aa: ASSLWQGKEETQY
v_call: TRBV28; j_call: TRBJ2-7; cdr3_aa: ASSATGAYEQY
v_call: TRBV23-1; j_call: TRBJ1-1; cdr3_aa: ASSQSGQGWNTEAF
v_call: TRBV27; j_call: TRBJ1-5; cdr3_aa: ASSKQGGENQPQH
v_call: TRBV14; j_call: TRBJ2-2; cdr3_aa: ASSQVFSGELF
v_call: TRBV14; j_call: TRBJ1-2; cdr3_aa: ASSPEDRYGYT